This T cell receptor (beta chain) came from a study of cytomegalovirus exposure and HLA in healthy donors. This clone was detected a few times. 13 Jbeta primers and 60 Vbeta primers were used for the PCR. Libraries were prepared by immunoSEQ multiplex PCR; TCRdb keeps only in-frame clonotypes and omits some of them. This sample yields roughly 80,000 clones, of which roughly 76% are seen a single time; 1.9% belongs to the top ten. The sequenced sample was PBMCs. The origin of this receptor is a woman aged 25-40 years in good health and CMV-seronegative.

The CDR3, as DNA: TGTGCCAGCAGTGTGACAGTCTCCTACGAGCAGTACTTC. It codes for CASSVTVSYEQYF. The rearrangement links TRBV6-1 to TRBJ2-7; weak D call: TRBD1 (5 bases). V was pared by 4 bases and J by 0 bases, with 7 bases between. Germline-derived CDR1 and CDR2 are MNHNS and SASEGT. The length of the CDR3 is 13 residues.